This TCR beta chain was found in a study of T-cell memory formation after mild COVID-19. Trimming took 5 bases from V and 5 from J, leaving 12 bases between them. The CDR3 covers 13 residues. TCRdb used MiXCR to reprocess the 5' RACE reads, holding one entry per CDR3 protein. The table includes fewer than 250,000 distinct CDR3 sequences, 8% to 11% detected once. The sequenced material came from PBMCs or a T cell subset sorted from them (not recorded which). The clonotype was recovered from a man aged 18 to 30 who had mild COVID-19 (a few samples of this study predate the infection). Cell type and time point are not known. This chain connects TRBV12-3 or TRBV12-4 to TRBJ1-2, with D possibly matching TRBD1 (6 bases). CDR3 amino acids: CASSADSVYGYTF. DNA for the CDR3: TGTGCCAGCAGTGCGGACAGCGTTTATGGCTACACCTTC.